The 27 T cell receptor beta chains reported below all come from one sample, sequenced in a study of patients and donors after allogeneic stem cell transplantation. TCRdb called the RT-PCR reads again in MiXCR, with one record for every CDR3 protein. The table shows 200,000 to 250,000 distinct CDR3 sequences, with more than 35% occurring only once. The sample consisted of blood, either unsorted or a sorted T cell fraction (not recorded which). Receptors originate from a human donor who was either an allogeneic HSCT recipient or a stem cell or donor lymphocyte infusion donor (not recorded which). It is not recorded whose cells these are; they may come from a transplant donor.

This chain connects TRBV5-5 to TRBJ2-2; D may be TRBD2 (6 bases). CDR1 is SGHKS and CDR2 is YYEKEE in the germline V gene (reference sequence). Trimming cost V 0 bases and J 5 bases, with 11 bases left between them. The CDR3 loop spans 15 amino acids. CDR3 in amino acids: CASSLGLVSTGELFF. For the CDR3, the DNA is TGTGCCAGCAGCTTGGGACTAGTTTCAACCGGGGAGCTGTTTTTT. The full variable domain, with the rest looked up from reference TRBV5-5 and TRBJ2-2, is DAGVTQSPTHLIKTRGQQVTLRCSPISGHKSVSWYQQVLGQGPQFIFQYYEKEERGRGNFPDRFSARQFPNYSSELNVNALLLGDSALYLCASSLGLVSTGELFFGEGSRLTVL.

This clonotype showed up just a few times. V and J are TRBV6-5 and TRBJ1-1; D gene uncertain. The CDR3 extends over 15 amino acids. Deletions cut 0 bases from V and 2 bases from J, with 10 bases between. Germline V CDR1 and CDR2: MNHEY, SVGAGI. The CDR3 DNA reads as TGTGCCAGCAGTTACTCCAGACACGCTAACACTGAAGCTTTCTTT. Amino acid sequence: CASSYSRHANTEAFF.

The rearrangement uses TRBV5-1 and TRBJ1-2; tentative D call: TRBD1 (6 bases). Deletions cut 0 bases from V and 1 base from J, with 10 bases between. CDR3 size: 15 residues. Germline CDR1 and CDR2: SGHRS and YFSETQ. The CDR3 DNA follows: TGCGCCAGCAGCTTGGGACAGGCTGTTAACTATGGCTACACCTTC. Translating gives CASSLGQAVNYGYTF.

The chain recombines TRBV9 with TRBJ2-5; a possible D gene is TRBD1 (7 bases). The CDR3 sequence is 18 residues long. V lost 3 bases and J 2 bases, leaving 23 bases between the germline ends. In germline, CDR1 is SGDLS, CDR2 YYNGEE. Here the CDR3 DNA reads TGTGCCAGCAGCGACTCACATCGGGAGACGGGACAGCAAGAGACCCAGTACTTC. Its translation: CASSDSHRETGQQETQYF. The full variable domain, completed using reference TRBV9 and TRBJ2-5, is DSGVTQTPKHLITATGQRVTLRCSPRSGDLSVYWYQQSLDQGLQFLIQYYNGEERAKGNILERFSAQQFPDLHSELNLSSLELGDSALYFCASSDSHRETGQQETQYFGPGTRLLVL.

This clonotype showed up just a few times. V usage is TRBV12-3 or TRBV12-4 and J usage is TRBJ2-7; D is ambiguous. This CDR3 has 11 amino acids. The ends were cut back, 5 bases at V and 3 bases at J, with 5 bases in the middle. CDR3 sequence reads: CASSVYYEQYF. In DNA, the CDR3 is TGTGCCAGCAGTGTTTACTACGAGCAGTACTTC.

The CDR3 DNA follows: TGTGCCAGCAGCTTGTCCAGGGAGAGAGATGGCTACACCTTC. Amino acids: CASSLSRERDGYTF. The chain links TRBV5-5 to TRBJ1-2; tentatively, D is TRBD1 (5 bases). Germline V gene lookup returns CDR1 SGHKS and CDR2 YYEKEE (reference sequence). The CDR3 sequence is 14 residues long. The V and J ends lost 1 base and 6 bases respectively, with 13 bases between them. The entire variable domain, with the rest obtained from reference TRBV5-5 and TRBJ1-2, is as follows: DAGVTQSPTHLIKTRGQQVTLRCSPISGHKSVSWYQQVLGQGPQFIFQYYEKEERGRGNFPDRFSARQFPNYSSELNVNALLLGDSALYLCASSLSRERDGYTFGSGTRLTVV.

V and J are TRBV2 and TRBJ2-7; 10 positions match TRBD2. V was pared by 8 bases and J by 2 bases, with 6 bases of the junction left unmatched. Germline lookup yields CDR1 SNHLY and CDR2 FYNNEI. The CDR3 sequence is 14 residues long. The CDR3 is CASLLAGKTYEQYF. The CDR3, as DNA: TGTGCCAGCTTACTAGCGGGGAAAACCTACGAGCAGTACTTC.

This clonotype appeared many times. The chain links TRBV10-2 to TRBJ1-6; no clear D gene. With 7 bases removed from V and 10 bases from J, the gap between germline ends came to 14 bases. The CDR3 runs 13 residues. CDR1 is WSHSY and CDR2 is SAAADI in the germline V gene. The CDR3 loop is CASNKSPPSPLHF. The CDR3 DNA reads as TGCGCCAGCAATAAGTCTCCCCCCTCACCCCTCCACTTT.

This chain links TRBV6-5 with TRBJ2-7; 7 bases agree with TRBD1. The CDR3 spans 15 residues. Trimming cost V 6 bases and J 5 bases; bases outside gene matches: 13. CDR1 MNHEY and CDR2 SVGAGI come from the germline V gene. CDR3 sequence (DNA): TGTGCCAGCAGACCGGTAATACAGGGGTACGACGAGCAGTACTTC. Its translation is CASRPVIQGYDEQYF.

The chain uses TRBV20-1 and TRBJ2-7; tentatively, D is TRBD2 (5 bases). This CDR3 is 14 amino acids long. Trimming cost V 1 base and J 0 bases, with 10 bases left between them. The germline gives CDR1 DFQATT, CDR2 SNEGSKA (reference sequence). The CDR3 bases are TGCAGTGCTAGAGGGTCCAGCGGCTCCTACGAGCAGTACTTC. Protein: CSARGSSGSYEQYF.

This clonotype showed up many times. The chain carries TRBV18 and TRBJ1-5; D not certain. The CDR3 length is 13 residues. The germline V gene encodes CDR1 KGHSH and CDR2 LQKENI. The V and J ends lost 3 bases and 3 bases respectively, with 6 bases between them. CDR3 bases: TGTGCCAGCTCACCTAGTTACAATCAGCCCCAGCATTTT. Its translation: CASSPSYNQPQHF.

The chain recombines TRBV4-2 with TRBJ2-3; 11 nucleotides agree with TRBD2. Germline lookup yields CDR1 LGHNA and CDR2 YNFKEQ. V lost 0 bases to trimming and J lost 2 bases; unmatched junction nucleotides: 7. The CDR3 spans 18 residues. CDR3 nucleotides: TGTGCCAGCAGCCAAGATCGCCGTAGCGGGGGGGCCACAGATACGCAGTATTTT. It translates to CASSQDRRSGGATDTQYF.

This clonotype has a handful of counts. V gene TRBV18 combines with J gene TRBJ2-7, with D maybe TRBD2 (6 bases). The CDR3 has 14 residues. Germline CDR1 is KGHSH and CDR2 is LQKENI. V lost 3 bases to trimming and J lost 2 bases, with 11 bases between them. In DNA, the CDR3 is TGTGCCAGCTCACCGGCGGAGGGCACCTACGAGCAGTACTTC. Translated, it gives CASSPAEGTYEQYF.

The J gene is TRBJ2-3, the V gene TRBV7-3; no definite D call. The ends were cut back, 5 bases at V and 8 bases at J, with 11 bases in the middle. This CDR3 is 12 amino acids long. In germline, CDR1 is SGHTA, CDR2 FQGTGA. CDR3 region: CASSLDSATQYF. CDR3 bases: TGTGCCAGCAGCCTCGATTCTGCTACGCAGTATTTT.

The chain carries TRBV5-1 and TRBJ1-1; D uncertain. The germline CDR1 and CDR2 sequences are SGHRS and YFSETQ. V was shortened by 1 base and J by 0 bases, with 7 bases between the two germline ends. The CDR3 covers 14 residues. The CDR3 DNA sequence: TGCGCCAGCAGCTTGAATTGGATGAACACTGAAGCTTTCTTT. It encodes CASSLNWMNTEAFF.

This clonotype was detected a few times. The gene calls are TRBV5-5 and TRBJ1-1; D gene unclear. Trimming removed 0 bases from V and 0 bases from J, with 12 bases in between. The CDR3 extends over 16 amino acids. The germline V gene encodes CDR1 SGHKS and CDR2 YYEKEE (reference sequence). CDR3 protein: CASSLDAATMNTEAFF. The CDR3 nucleotides read TGTGCCAGCAGCTTGGATGCCGCCACTATGAACACTGAAGCTTTCTTT.

This clonotype was picked up a small number of times. V gene TRBV29-1 combines with J gene TRBJ1-1; D is possibly TRBD1 (5 bases). CDR3 size: 13 residues. CDR1 and CDR2 from the germline V gene are SQVTM and ANQGSEA. V lost 4 bases and J lost 1, with 10 bases in between. CDR3 nucleotide sequence: TGCAGCGTTGGCGACAGTCGGAACACTGAAGCTTTCTTT. Its translation is CSVGDSRNTEAFF.

The V and J genes are TRBV6-6 and TRBJ1-2; possible D gene TRBD1, 6 bases. This CDR3 region has 14 residues. Germline V CDR1 and CDR2: MNHNY, SVGAGI (reference sequence). V gave up 0 bases and J gave up 6 bases, with 11 bases separating them. The CDR3 loop is CASSYSGRGDGYTF. Written as DNA, the CDR3 is TGTGCCAGCAGTTACTCGGGCAGGGGAGATGGCTACACCTTC.

V is TRBV6-6 and J is TRBJ1-1, with 10 bases matching TRBD1. CDR1 is MNHNY, CDR2 SVGAGI, per germline (reference sequence). The CDR3 is 15 residues long. V trimming: 2 bases; J trimming: 6 bases; junction bases outside the gene matches: 6. DNA of the CDR3: TGTGCCAGCAGTTACGTGGGACAGGGGCCCCCTGAAGCTTTCTTT. Protein sequence: CASSYVGQGPPEAFF.

This clonotype showed up just a few times. The gene calls are TRBV12-3 or TRBV12-4 and TRBJ1-5; 8 nucleotides match TRBD1. The junction had 5 bases not matched to a gene; V was cut back by 3 bases and J by 4 bases. The CDR3 consists of 15 residues. The CDR3 coding sequence is TGTGCCAGCAGTTTTAGAACAGGGGGAAATCAGCCCCAGCATTTT. Encoded protein: CASSFRTGGNQPQHF.

The chain recombines TRBV28 with TRBJ1-2, with TRBD1 as a possible D gene (6 bases). Germline V lookup: CDR1 MDHEN, CDR2 SYDVKM. The CDR3 loop spans 11 amino acids. Trimming took off 7 bases at V and 8 bases at J, with 11 bases between the two ends. The CDR3 DNA is TGTGCCAGCACGGACAGAGCCGGCTACACCTTC. Amino acid sequence: CASTDRAGYTF.

The rearrangement joins TRBV14 to TRBJ2-1; 8 positions match TRBD1. The CDR3 length is 16 residues. Germline-derived CDR1 and CDR2 are SGHDN and FVKESK. Trimming at V came to 1 base and at J to 6 bases, leaving 8 bases not matched to a gene. The CDR3 DNA follows: TGTGCCAGCAGCCAAGTAGTCGGACAGGGATTCAATGAGCAGTTCTTC. Translated: CASSQVVGQGFNEQFF.

The V gene is TRBV18, the J gene TRBJ2-1; no definite D call. CDR1 KGHSH and CDR2 LQKENI come from the germline V gene. CDR3 size: 13 residues. Trimming took off 3 bases at V and 8 bases at J, with 11 bases between the two ends. The CDR3 here is CASSPPNGDEQFF. CDR3 bases: TGTGCCAGCTCACCTCCGAACGGTGATGAGCAGTTCTTC.

The CDR3 here is CASSLPRGRTDTQYF. CDR3 nucleotides: TGTGCCAGCAGCTTACCCCGGGGGAGGACAGATACGCAGTATTTT. This sequence joins TRBV7-9 and TRBJ2-3; possible D gene TRBD2, 6 bases. V dropped 2 bases and J dropped 3 bases, with 12 bases sitting between them. Germline CDR1 SEHNR, CDR2 FQNEAQ (reference sequence). CDR3 length: 15 residues.

This clonotype showed up just a few times. The chain links TRBV20-1 to TRBJ1-2; 9 nucleotides match TRBD1. The CDR3 covers 14 residues. V shed 1 base, J shed 4 bases, and the junction held 4 bases outside the gene matches. Germline loops: CDR1 DFQATT, CDR2 SNEGSKA (reference sequence). The chain's CDR3 is CSARGGQGFYGYTF. The CDR3 DNA reads as TGCAGTGCTAGAGGGGGACAGGGATTCTATGGCTACACCTTC.

The chain is built from TRBV29-1 and TRBJ1-1; TRBD1 might be the D (5 bases). The CDR3 runs to 14 residues. Looked up from germline, CDR1 is SQVTM and CDR2 is ANQGSEA. V was pared by 4 bases and J by 0 bases, with 12 bases between. CDR3 coding DNA: TGCAGCGTTGTCCCTTGGGGGATGAACACTGAAGCTTTCTTT. Encoded protein: CSVVPWGMNTEAFF.

The V gene is TRBV6-2 or TRBV6-3, the J gene TRBJ2-2, with D perhaps given as TRBD1 or TRBD2 (5 bases each). The CDR3 is 15 amino acids. Germline assignment: CDR1 MNHEY and CDR2 SVGEGT. V was clipped by 8 bases and J by 1 base, with 14 bases between them. The CDR3 sequence: CASFSGRVNTGELFF. In DNA, the CDR3 is TGTGCCAGCTTCTCGGGGCGGGTGAACACCGGGGAGCTGTTTTTT.